What follows is one TCR beta chain and its context. Its antigen remains unknown. The sample comes from a study of beta chain features in type 1 diabetes. Study-wide results and caveats: Moderate but significant shortening of TCRB CDR3s was recorded in all four CD4+ subsets from Type 1 diabetes patients.

The collection from each donor was one heparinised blood draw averaging roughly 0.12 L. Stem cell-like memory, regulatory, central memory and naive CD4+ cells were sorted via CD45RO/CCR7/CD25/CD127/CD95/CD27. Of the isolated RNA, all was reverse transcribed, and so the sequenced material was expressed TCRB transcripts. For naive, central memory and regulatory T cell samples, reads averaged roughly 3.6 million. Sequenced by immunoSEQ multiplex PCR; TCRdb stores in-frame clones only, minus some. The sample consists of 600,000 or so clones, around an eighth of them appearing once. V lost 5 bases to trimming and J lost 1 base, with 10 bases between them. Germline loops: CDR1 SGHNT, CDR2 YYREEE (reference sequence). The CDR3 is made up of 14 amino acids.

The sequence derives from a man younger than 45 with type 1 diabetes. The chain uses TRBV5-4 and TRBJ1-3; D gene ambiguous. Sequencing was carried out using naive CD4+ T cells from blood. For the CDR3, the DNA is TGTGCCAGCAGAGACGGAGAATCTGGAAACACCATATATTTT. Translated, it gives CASRDGESGNTIYF.